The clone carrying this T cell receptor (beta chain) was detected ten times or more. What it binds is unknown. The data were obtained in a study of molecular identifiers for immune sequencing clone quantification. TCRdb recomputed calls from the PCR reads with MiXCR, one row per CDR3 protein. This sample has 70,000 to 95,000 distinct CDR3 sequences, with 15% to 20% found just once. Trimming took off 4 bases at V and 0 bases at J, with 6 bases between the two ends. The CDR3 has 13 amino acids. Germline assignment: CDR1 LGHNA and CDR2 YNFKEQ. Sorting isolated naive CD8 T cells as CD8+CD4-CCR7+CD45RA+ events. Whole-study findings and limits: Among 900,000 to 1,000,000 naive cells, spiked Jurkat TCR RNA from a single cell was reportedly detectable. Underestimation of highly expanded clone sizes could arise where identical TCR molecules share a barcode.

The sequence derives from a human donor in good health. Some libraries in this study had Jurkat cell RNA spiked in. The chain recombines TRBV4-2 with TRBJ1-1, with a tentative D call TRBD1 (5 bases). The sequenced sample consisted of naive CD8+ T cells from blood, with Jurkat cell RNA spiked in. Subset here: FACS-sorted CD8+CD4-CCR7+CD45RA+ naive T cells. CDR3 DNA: TGTGCCAGCAGCCCGACAGTGAACACTGAAGCTTTCTTT. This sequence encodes CASSPTVNTEAFF.